This T cell receptor beta chain was documented in a study of blood T cell repertoires in COVID-19 (dated by TCRdb to 2018 to 2021). Background for the entire study: Collaborator samples came from the United States, Italy and Spain and covered acute and convalescent phases of COVID-19. The prospective study material was composed of cDNA or gDNA derived from T cells, B-cell-depleted T cells, or PBMCs. Subjects who had been exposed to COVID-19, were actively infected with it, or had recovered from it provided the deeply sampled blood TCRbeta repertoires that made up the dataset. The repertoires were released in a freely available public database meant as a resource for research on the immune response to SARS-CoV-2. Samples were obtained from the ongoing ImmuneRACE study (first 160 participants) and from over 1,000 subjects provided by 6 global collaborators. A de-identified subject ID, COVID-19 status, age in years and sex were almost always included in the sample metadata. HLA class I and class II types, where available, came from metadata supplied by the sample provider rather than from assay-based typing.

TCRbeta CDR3 regions were amplified from genomic DNA using the immunoSEQ Assay, a bias-controlled multiplex PCR. As for how the authors treated the data: The number of nucleated cells in each sample was estimated from the amplification of reference gene primers within the assay. Sequence reads were collapsed and filtered to measure the absolute abundance of every unique TCRbeta CDR3 rearrangement. For each sample, productive Simpson clonality was calculated by taking the square root of Simpson's diversity index across productive rearrangements. Entries here come from immuneACCESS through TCRdb and include only in-frame sequences with V and J called. Some clones fail to appear in such tables; in the studies checked, an unresolved V gene covers under half of the shortfall, and the cause of the remainder is unknown. V and J calls plus clone size are reproduced from that table; the DNA served to infer D and trimming. This sample lists about 120,000 clones; about 89% were detected once. The ten largest clones add up to almost 4.5% of the sample.

Whole blood was collected in K2EDTA tubes by collaborating institutions according to the institutions' own protocols. For TCRbeta analysis, collaborators shipped samples in one of three forms: frozen whole blood, isolated PBMCs, or DNA extracted from either of those sample types. Overall study results and their limits: Clinical and demographic metadata were provided uncurated, with the amount varying by source and participant.

Inclusive of the bounding cysteine and phenylalanine, the CDR3 is 15 residues long. Of the read, only the CDR3 DNA is kept; its 45 bases are in frame from base 1. A note on this clone: Which antigen it targets is not known. The record has no base qualities; no much larger clone is one base away.

This sequence was found in a man aged 35-49 years with acute or convalescent COVID-19. The chain is made from TRBV21-1 and TRBJ1-2; TRBD1, the table's D call, lacks a check against the DNA. TRBV21-1 is marked as a pseudogene. The sequencing sample was made of peripheral blood. The sequence in DNA is TGTGCCAGCAGCAATGTCACAGGGTCCGAATCTGGCTACACCTTC. Translation gives CASSNVTGSESGYTF.